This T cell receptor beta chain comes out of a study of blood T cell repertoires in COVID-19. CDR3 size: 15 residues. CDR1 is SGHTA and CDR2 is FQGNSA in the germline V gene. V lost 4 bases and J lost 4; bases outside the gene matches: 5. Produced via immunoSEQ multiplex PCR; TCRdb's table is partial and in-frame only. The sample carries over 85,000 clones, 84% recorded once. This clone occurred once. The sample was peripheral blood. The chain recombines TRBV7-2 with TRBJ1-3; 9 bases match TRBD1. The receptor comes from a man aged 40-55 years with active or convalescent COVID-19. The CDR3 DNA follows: TGTGCCAGCAGCTCACAGGGGGCGCCAGGAAACACCATATATTTT. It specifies CASSSQGAPGNTIYF.